What follows are 25 T cell receptor beta chains derived from one specimen sequenced in a study of blood T cell repertoires in COVID-19 (dated by TCRdb to 2020 to 2021). The library was made by the immunoSEQ multiplex PCR assay. In TCRdb, the immuneACCESS table is reduced to in-frame sequences with V and J assigned. These tables do not hold every clone; where another copy was compared, an unresolved V gene accounts for under half, and the others remain unexplained. Across this sample there are a few hundred thousand clones, with roughly 84% seen only once. Around 7% of the sample is in the top ten clones. The sample comprised peripheral blood. The origin of the receptors is a woman aged 45-60 years with acute or convalescent COVID-19.

The gene calls are TRBV7-2 and TRBJ2-1, with TRBD2 matching 10 bases. The CDR3 is 18 amino acids. Germline lookup yields CDR1 SGHTA and CDR2 FQGNSA. Trimming at V came to 0 bases and at J to 7 bases, leaving 12 bases not matched to a gene. As DNA, the CDR3 is TGTGCCAGCAGCTTAGCGCCTAGCGGGAGTAAGGGGCGAAATGAGCAGTTCTTC. It specifies CASSLAPSGSKGRNEQFF.

The chain combines TRBV5-4 with TRBJ2-7; the D gene is possibly TRBD2 (6 bases). Trimming removed 2 bases from V and 2 bases from J, with 11 bases in between. CDR1 is SGHNT, CDR2 YYREEE, per germline (reference sequence). The CDR3 is 14 amino acids. The CDR3 sequence: CASSLQRAPYEQYF. CDR3 bases: TGTGCCAGCAGCTTACAGCGGGCTCCCTACGAGCAGTACTTC.

Only a few counts were recorded for this clone. This chain uses TRBV4-1 with TRBJ1-2, with 8 bases lining up with TRBD1. Losses at the gene ends were 0 bases for V and 8 bases for J; bases not matched to a gene: 11. Germline lookup yields CDR1 MGHRA and CDR2 YSYEKL. The CDR3 runs to 16 residues. The DNA for the CDR3 is TGCGCCAGCAGCCAAGATCAGGTCTCAGGACAGGGCGGCTACACCTTC. Translated, it gives CASSQDQVSGQGGYTF.

The chain has TRBV20-1 and TRBJ1-1, with D maybe TRBD1 (5 bases). Germline values: CDR1 DFQATT, CDR2 SNEGSKA (reference sequence). Trimming removed 6 bases at V and 6 bases at J, with 11 bases between. CDR3 size: 11 residues. The CDR3 loop is CSARPGAEAFF. The CDR3 DNA reads TGCAGTGCCCGACCGGGGGCTGAAGCTTTCTTT.

The rearrangement joins TRBV12-5 to TRBJ2-2; D gene unclear. There are 12 residues in the CDR3. Germline V gene sequence: CDR1 LGHNT, CDR2 FRNRAP. V was pared by 2 bases and J by 5 bases, with 3 bases between. CDR3 nucleotides: TGTGCTAGTGGTTTGCAAACCGGGGAGCTGTTTTTT. As protein: CASGLQTGELFF.

The chain uses TRBV5-1 and TRBJ2-2; 7 bases are a match to TRBD2. The CDR3 is 16 residues long. V was pared by 1 base and J by 4 bases, with 7 bases of the junction left unmatched. In germline, CDR1 is SGHRS, CDR2 YFSETQ. Here the CDR3 reads CASSLNAGVGTGELFF. For the CDR3, the DNA is TGCGCCAGCAGCTTGAATGCGGGAGTAGGCACCGGGGAGCTGTTTTTT. Full variable domain (remainder filled in from reference TRBV5-1 and TRBJ2-2): KAGVTQTPRYLIKTRGQQVTLSCSPISGHRSVSWYQQTPGQGLQFLFEYFSETQRNKGNFPGRFSGRQFSNSRSEMNVSTLELGDSALYLCASSLNAGVGTGELFFGEGSRLTVL.

The DNA of the CDR3 is TGTGCCAGCAGTGGAGGGCTGGCATACCAAGAGACCCAGTACTTC. It yields the protein CASSGGLAYQETQYF. This chain connects TRBV2 to TRBJ2-5, with a weak D call TRBD2 (5 bases). The V and J ends lost 4 bases and 0 bases respectively, with 12 bases between them. From germline, CDR1 is SNHLY and CDR2 FYNNEI. The CDR3 length is 15 residues.

This chain connects TRBV5-4 to TRBJ2-5, with D unresolved. This CDR3 comprises 15 residues. Germline CDR1 is SGHNT and CDR2 is YYREEE (reference sequence). The ends were cut back, 1 base at V and 2 bases at J, with 12 bases in the middle. CDR3 amino acids: CASSLTWATQETQYF. As DNA, the CDR3 is TGTGCCAGCAGCTTGACGTGGGCCACGCAAGAGACCCAGTACTTC.

J is TRBJ2-1 and V is TRBV12-5, with 9 positions matching TRBD1. The CDR3 covers 17 residues. The germline CDR1 and CDR2 sequences are LGHNT and FRNRAP. V trimming: 4 bases; J trimming: 1 base; junction bases outside the gene matches: 8. Here the CDR3 DNA reads TGTGCTAGTGGTTCCACAGGGGGCGGGCTTTCCTACAATGAGCAGTTCTTC. Amino acids: CASGSTGGGLSYNEQFF.

The V gene is TRBV6-6, the J gene TRBJ2-2, with a possible D match to TRBD2 (6 bases). Germline assignment: CDR1 MNHNY and CDR2 SVGAGI (reference sequence). This CDR3 is 16 amino acids long. Trimming took 2 bases from V and 1 from J, leaving 11 bases between them. CDR3 in amino acids: CASSYPGVGNTGELFF. CDR3 bases: TGTGCCAGCAGTTACCCGGGAGTGGGGAACACCGGGGAGCTGTTTTTT.

The V gene is TRBV28, the J gene TRBJ1-2; 8 bases line up with TRBD1. The length of the CDR3 is 18 residues. Germline CDR1 is MDHEN and CDR2 is SYDVKM. V gave up 6 bases and J gave up 4 bases; unmatched junction bases: 19. Written as DNA, the CDR3 is TGTGCCAGCAGGCGTGGTGGCTTGCGGGACAGGACCACCTATGGCTACACCTTC. Translating it yields CASRRGGLRDRTTYGYTF.

About this clone: At the DNA level, this CDR3 is encoded by other sequences in the same sample as well. The rearrangement joins TRBV18 to TRBJ2-5; possible D gene TRBD1, 6 bases. The CDR3 has 13 residues. Germline V CDR1 and CDR2: KGHSH, LQKENI. Between the trimmed V and J ends, which lost 6 bases and 5 bases, there was a span of 13 bases. In nucleotides, the CDR3 is TGTGCCAGCTCTCCAGGGACAAGGGAGACCCAGTACTTC. Translating it yields CASSPGTRETQYF. The variable domain in full, with the rest retrieved from reference TRBV18 and TRBJ2-5, is NAGVMQNPRHLVRRRGQEARLRCSPMKGHSHVYWYRQLPEEGLKFMVYLQKENIIDESGMPKERFSAEFPKEGPSILRIQQVVRGDSAAYFCASSPGTRETQYFGPGTRLLVL.

This chain links TRBV13 with TRBJ1-1; no definite D call. V was shortened by 5 bases and J by 2 bases, with 18 bases between the two germline ends. The length of the CDR3 is 16 residues. From germline, CDR1 is PRHDT and CDR2 FYEKMQ (reference sequence). The chain's CDR3 is CASSAGIRLPNTEAFF. CDR3 DNA: TGTGCCAGCAGCGCGGGGATTCGGCTCCCCAACACTGAAGCTTTCTTT.

This chain uses TRBV6-2 or TRBV6-3 with TRBJ2-2; 10 bases align to TRBD2. The length of the CDR3 is 14 residues. Germline-derived CDR1 and CDR2 are MNHEY and SVGEGT. V was pared by 7 bases and J by 7 bases, with 6 bases of the junction left unmatched. The CDR3 reads CASNPAGGLGELFF. CDR3 DNA sequence: TGTGCCAGCAACCCAGCGGGGGGGCTCGGGGAGCTGTTTTTT.

This chain connects TRBV7-2 to TRBJ1-6, with a weak D call TRBD1 (6 bases). Germline V gene lookup returns CDR1 SGHTA and CDR2 FQGNSA. V dropped 7 bases and J dropped 2 bases, with 21 bases sitting between them. CDR3 length: 18 residues. This CDR3 reads CASNRDVKHLTYNSPLHF. The CDR3, as DNA: TGTGCCAGCAACAGGGACGTTAAACATCTCACCTATAATTCACCCCTCCACTTT. Variable domain in full (rest from reference TRBV7-2 and TRBJ1-6): GAGVSQSPSNKVTEKGKDVELRCDPISGHTALYWYRQSLGQGLEFLIYFQGNSAPDKSGLPSDRFSAERTGGSVSTLTIQRTQQEDSAVYLCASNRDVKHLTYNSPLHFGNGTRLTVT.

In DNA, the CDR3 is TGTGCCAGCAGAGACGGGACTAGCGGGATTTTTACCGGGGAGCTGTTTTTT. This sequence encodes CASRDGTSGIFTGELFF. This chain connects TRBV28 to TRBJ2-2; 13 nucleotides agree with TRBD2. After removal of 6 bases from V and 5 bases from J, the junction contained 9 bases not matched to a gene. This CDR3 contains 17 residues. Germline V gene sequence: CDR1 MDHEN, CDR2 SYDVKM. The whole variable domain, remainder taken from reference TRBV28 and TRBJ2-2, is DVKVTQSSRYLVKRTGEKVFLECVQDMDHENMFWYRQDPGLGLRLIYFSYDVKMKEKGDIPEGYSVSREKKERFSLILESASTNQTSMYLCASRDGTSGIFTGELFFGEGSRLTVL.

This chain connects TRBV6-6 to TRBJ2-1, with TRBD1 identical over 10 bases. CDR3 size: 17 residues. J lost 2 bases, V lost 6 bases, and 10 bases had no gene match. CDR1 and CDR2 (germline): MNHNY, SVGAGI (reference sequence). This CDR3 reads CASSRLAGTGAYNEQFF. CDR3 sequence (DNA): TGTGCCAGCAGCCGACTAGCTGGGACAGGGGCCTACAATGAGCAGTTCTTC.

The J gene is TRBJ2-1, the V gene TRBV5-1; 10 bases fit TRBD2. This CDR3 is 15 amino acids long. Germline assignment: CDR1 SGHRS and CDR2 YFSETQ. V dropped 0 bases and J dropped 9; count of bases not matched to a gene: 6. The CDR3 loop is CASSLVLAGAGEQFF. CDR3 in DNA: TGCGCCAGCAGCTTGGTTCTAGCGGGAGCTGGTGAGCAGTTCTTC.

This clone was counted a single time. The chain combines TRBV7-2 with TRBJ2-5; 8 bases are shared with TRBD2. Germline V lookup: CDR1 SGHTA, CDR2 FQGNSA. The CDR3 loop spans 17 amino acids. Unmatched junction bases numbered 16, after V lost 5 bases and J lost 5 bases. The CDR3: CASSKGPGGPSEETQYF. CDR3 in DNA: TGTGCCAGCAGCAAGGGACCGGGGGGGCCATCCGAGGAGACCCAGTACTTC.

The table lists this clone with a few counts. V usage is TRBV7-9 and J usage is TRBJ2-7, with 8 bases aligning to TRBD1. The trim removed 7 bases at V and 3 bases at J, leaving 8 bases unmatched. CDR1 and CDR2 from the germline V gene are SEHNR and FQNEAQ (reference sequence). This CDR3 is built from 14 residues. CDR3 sequence (DNA): TGTGCCAGCACCCTGGCCGGGACAGGCTACGAGCAGTACTTC. It specifies CASTLAGTGYEQYF.

The J gene is TRBJ2-5, the V gene TRBV9; 7 bases map to TRBD1. This CDR3 spans 15 amino acids. CDR1 is SGDLS and CDR2 is YYNGEE in the germline V gene. Unmatched junction bases numbered 7, after V lost 4 bases and J lost 1 base. The CDR3 sequence is CASSPAGTAQETQYF. The CDR3 DNA reads as TGTGCCAGCAGCCCCGCCGGGACAGCCCAAGAGACCCAGTACTTC.

V and J are TRBV2 and TRBJ1-1; D gene uncertain. The CDR3 loop spans 14 amino acids. The V gene's germline CDR1 is SNHLY and CDR2 FYNNEI. Deletions cut 8 bases from V and 0 bases from J, with 13 bases between. The CDR3 nucleotides are TGTGCCAGCCGCGCGCGGTGGTTGAACACTGAAGCTTTCTTT. This translates into CASRARWLNTEAFF.

This chain joins TRBV4-1 and TRBJ2-1; 8 nucleotides align to TRBD2. V shed 3 bases and J 2 bases; nucleotides not matched to a gene: 9. CDR1 MGHRA and CDR2 YSYEKL come from the germline V gene. There are 17 residues in the CDR3. CDR3 amino acids: CASSQTVAGFPYNEQFF. CDR3 DNA sequence: TGCGCCAGCAGCCAGACCGTAGCGGGATTCCCCTACAATGAGCAGTTCTTC.

Of note for this clone: Other DNA sequences in the sample encode the same CDR3. The chain joins TRBV5-1 to TRBJ2-7; 11 nucleotides line up with TRBD1. Germline CDR1 SGHRS, CDR2 YFSETQ. Trimming cost V 3 bases and J 2 bases; bases outside gene matches: 4. The CDR3 loop spans 15 amino acids. CDR3 sequence: CASSSGQGAAYEQYF. Here the CDR3 DNA reads TGCGCCAGCAGCTCTGGACAGGGGGCGGCCTACGAGCAGTACTTC.

The genes are TRBV7-3 and TRBJ2-1; weak D call: TRBD1 (5 bases). CDR1 is SGHTA and CDR2 is FQGTGA in the germline V gene. The CDR3 length is 13 residues. Trimming took off 5 bases at V and 10 bases at J, with 15 bases between the two ends. In nucleotides, the CDR3 is TGTGCCAGCAGCCGAGATGGGGCCAGGGAGCAGTTCTTC. This encodes CASSRDGAREQFF.